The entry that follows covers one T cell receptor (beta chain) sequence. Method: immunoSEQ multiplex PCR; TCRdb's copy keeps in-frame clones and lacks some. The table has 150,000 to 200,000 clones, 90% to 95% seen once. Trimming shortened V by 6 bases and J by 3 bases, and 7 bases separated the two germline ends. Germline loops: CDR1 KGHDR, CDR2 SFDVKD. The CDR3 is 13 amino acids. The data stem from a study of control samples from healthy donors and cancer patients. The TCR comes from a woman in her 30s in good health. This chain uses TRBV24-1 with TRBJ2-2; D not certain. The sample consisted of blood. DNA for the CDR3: TGTGCCACCAGTAACCGATACACCGGGGAGCTGTTTTTT. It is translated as CATSNRYTGELFF.